The sequence of this T cell receptor beta chain was determined in a study of early T cells in non-severe SARS-CoV-2 infection. The V gene's germline CDR1 is SEHNR and CDR2 FQNEAQ (reference sequence). CDR3 length: 14 residues. The junction had 7 bases not matched to a gene; V was cut back by 5 bases and J by 3 bases. One entry per CDR3 protein results from TCRdb running MiXCR on the 5' RACE reads. The sample has about 52,000 distinct CDR3 sequences, approximately 8% seen once. The chain employs TRBV7-9 and TRBJ2-7; 7 bases are a match to TRBD1. Input material: whole blood. This receptor was obtained from an adult who was a healthcare worker with PCR-confirmed SARS-CoV-2 infection or an uninfected control (not recorded which). This chain's CDR3 is CASSPWDRNYEQYF. The CDR3 DNA is TGTGCCAGCAGCCCCTGGGACAGAAACTACGAGCAGTACTTC.